This T cell receptor beta chain was sequenced in a study of cytomegalovirus exposure and HLA in healthy donors. Study background: Within the Caucasian-associated ancestry cluster were roughly 82% of the roughly 400 genotyped donors.

Both 60 Vbeta primers and 13 Jbeta primers went into the PCR. Sequencing was performed with immunoSEQ multiplex PCR; in TCRdb, only in-frame clones are kept and a portion is missing. The sample includes 70,000 to 85,000 clones, 74% seen only once; the top ten take about 9.1%. The sequence derives from a man aged 40-50 years in good health and CMV-seropositive. The sample comprised PBMCs.

The CDR3 sequence: CASYSKGQGDGYTF. In DNA, the CDR3 is TGTGCCAGTTACTCCAAGGGGCAGGGGGACGGCTACACCTTC. The chain recombines TRBV28 with TRBJ1-2; 7 nucleotides align to TRBD1. Germline V CDR1 and CDR2: MDHEN, SYDVKM. With V trimmed by 9 bases and J by 8 bases, 15 bases remained unmatched. This CDR3 comprises 14 residues.